What follows are 8 T cell receptor beta chains derived from one specimen sequenced in a study of post-analysis software for immune sequencing data. No antigens are known for them. Whole-study results and caveats: With TRBV5-6, TRBV5-1 and TRBV20-1 included, several TRBV segments were more frequent in patients than in controls.

The TCR beta cDNA libraries contained unique molecular identifiers. One entry per CDR3 protein results from TCRdb running MiXCR on the PCR reads. This sample has 750,000 to 950,000 distinct CDR3 sequences, with approximately 57% found just once. The sequencing sample was made of blood. All receptors derive from a girl under 18 with multiple sclerosis.

The chain carries TRBV5-8 and TRBJ1-2; TRBD1 is a possible D gene (5 bases). Germline-derived CDR1 and CDR2 are SGHTS and YDEGEE. This CDR3 contains 15 residues. The V end was cut by 0 bases, the J end by 10 bases, with 19 bases between. The CDR3 DNA follows: TGTGCCAGCAGCTTGGAGGCGTCTCGACAGCCCCCCTACACCTTC. Protein sequence: CASSLEASRQPPYTF.

As to this clonotype: One end of the junction fails to match germline, which may point to a read error. This chain links TRBV20-1 with TRBJ2-3, with D possibly matching TRBD2 (6 bases). The CDR3 runs to 14 residues. Germline V gene lookup returns CDR1 DFQATT and CDR2 SNEGSKA (reference sequence). The CDR3, as DNA: TGCAGTGCCCCGCGGGACTCAAACACAGATACACAGTATTTT. Amino acid sequence: CSAPRDSNTDTQYF.

V usage is TRBV9 and J usage is TRBJ2-5; D is unclear. Germline loops: CDR1 SGDLS, CDR2 YYNGEE. The germline V and J ends were trimmed by 4 bases and 1 base, with 8 bases remaining between them. This CDR3 has 13 amino acids. CDR3 sequence reads: CASSFQPQETQYF. In nucleotides, the CDR3 is TGTGCCAGCAGCTTTCAACCCCAAGAGACCCAGTACTTC.

This clonotype was recorded a few times. CDR3 protein: CSATSADYNEQFF. The CDR3 coding sequence is TGCAGTGCAACGTCGGCAGATTACAATGAGCAGTTCTTC. V is TRBV20-1 and J is TRBJ2-1; the D is unclear. The CDR3 has 13 residues. The V gene lost 6 bases and the J gene lost 4 bases, with 13 bases spanning the gap. Germline V gene sequence: CDR1 DFQATT, CDR2 SNEGSKA (reference sequence).

This chain connects TRBV15 to TRBJ2-4; 9 bases line up with TRBD1. The J call may be wrong; the DNA end is better matched by TRBJ2-7. The CDR3 contains 15 residues. CDR1 LNHNV and CDR2 YYDKDF come from the germline V gene (reference sequence). For the CDR3, the DNA is TGTGCCACCAGCAGAGATCGGGGACAGGGCTACGAGCAGTACTTC. As protein: CATSRDRGQGYEQYF.

This clonotype showed up just a few times. The rearrangement joins TRBV27 to TRBJ2-3, with TRBD2 as a possible D gene (5 bases). The CDR3 spans 16 residues. CDR1 is MNHEY, CDR2 SMNVEV, per germline (reference sequence). V lost 6 bases to trimming and J lost 4 bases, with 20 bases between them. The CDR3 here is CASSPRGRGFSDTQYF. The CDR3 nucleotides are TGTGCCAGCAGCCCCCGCGGTAGAGGGTTCTCAGATACGCAGTATTTT.

This CDR3 reads CASSYLAGPYGYTF. The CDR3 DNA follows: TGTGCCAGCAGTTACTTAGCAGGACCCTATGGCTACACCTTC. This sequence joins TRBV6-5 and TRBJ1-2; D remains ambiguous. The germline V gene encodes CDR1 MNHEY and CDR2 SVGAGI. The CDR3 contains 14 residues. V lost 1 base, J lost 4 bases, and 10 bases lay in between.

This chain joins TRBV20-1 and TRBJ2-7; 12 positions agree with TRBD2. From germline, CDR1 is DFQATT and CDR2 SNEGSKA (reference sequence). Trimming removed 3 bases from V and 7 bases from J; junction bases left unmatched: 13. The CDR3 spans 16 residues. CDR3 in amino acids: CSASLTSGGRRLEQYF. The CDR3 coding sequence is TGCAGTGCTAGTTTGACTAGCGGGGGCCGACGTTTAGAGCAGTACTTC.